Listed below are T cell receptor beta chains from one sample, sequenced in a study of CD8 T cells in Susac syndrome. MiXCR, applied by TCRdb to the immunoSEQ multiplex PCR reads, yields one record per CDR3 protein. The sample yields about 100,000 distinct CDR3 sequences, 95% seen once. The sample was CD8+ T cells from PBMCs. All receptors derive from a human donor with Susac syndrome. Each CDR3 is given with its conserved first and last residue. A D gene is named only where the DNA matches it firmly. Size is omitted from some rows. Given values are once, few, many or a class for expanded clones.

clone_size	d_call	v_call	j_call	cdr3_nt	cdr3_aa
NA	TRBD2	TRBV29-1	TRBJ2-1	TGCAGCGTAGGCGGACTAGCGGGGAACAATGAGCAGTTCTTC	CSVGGLAGNNEQFF
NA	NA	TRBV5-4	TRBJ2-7	TGTGCCAGCAGCCCTCTCGGCAGCACCTACGAGCAGTACTTC	CASSPLGSTYEQYF
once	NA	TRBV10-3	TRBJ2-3	TGTGCCATCAGTGAGTCTTTGGGCTCAGCCTTCACAGATACGCAGTATTTT	CAISESLGSAFTDTQYF
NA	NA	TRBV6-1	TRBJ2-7	TGTGCCAGCGGCGAGGGCCCACCCTACGAGCAGTACTTC	CASGEGPPYEQYF
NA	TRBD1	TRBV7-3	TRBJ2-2	TGTGCCAGCGCCTCCGGGACAGGGAACACCGGGGAGCTGTTTTTT	CASASGTGNTGELFF
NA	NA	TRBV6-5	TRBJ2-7	TGTGCCAGCAGTTACCGGGGTTCCTACGAGCAGTACTTC	CASSYRGSYEQYF
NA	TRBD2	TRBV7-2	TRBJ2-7	TGTGCCAGCACCTTTGCTTCCCTAGCGGGAAAGGGAGAGCAGTACTTC	CASTFASLAGKGEQYF
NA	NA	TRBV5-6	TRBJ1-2	TGTGCCAGCAGCTCCTTTGGACCCCAGGTCTATGGCTACACCTTC	CASSSFGPQVYGYTF
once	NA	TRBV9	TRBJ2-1	TGTGCCAGCAGCGTAGAGGGACTCGCATACAATGAGCAGTTCTTC	CASSVEGLAYNEQFF
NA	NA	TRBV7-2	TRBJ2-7	TGTGCCAGCAGAGTCCAAGGAGGGAAGACCTACGAGCAGTACTTC	CASRVQGGKTYEQYF
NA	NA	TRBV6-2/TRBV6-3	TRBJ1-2	TGTGCCAGCAGGCCTCGCGGTTCACTCTATGGCTACACCTTC	CASRPRGSLYGYTF
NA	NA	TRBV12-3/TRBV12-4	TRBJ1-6	TGTGCCAGCAGTTTTGGCAGGCCAAATTCACCCCTCCACTTT	CASSFGRPNSPLHF
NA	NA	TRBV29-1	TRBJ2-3	TGCAGCGTTGAAGGCTACAACAGGGCTTTATGGACAGATACGCAGTATTTT	CSVEGYNRALWTDTQYF
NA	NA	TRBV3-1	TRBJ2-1	TGTGCCAGCAGCCAGGGAGGACTCCCCAATGAGCAGTTCTTC	CASSQGGLPNEQFF
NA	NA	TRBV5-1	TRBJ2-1	TGCGCCAGCAGCTTGGCGGCCCTGAGCTCCTACAATGAGCAGTTCTTC	CASSLAALSSYNEQFF
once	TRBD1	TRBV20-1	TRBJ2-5	TGCAGTGCTACGACAGGGGGAACGGAGACCCAGTACTTC	CSATTGGTETQYF
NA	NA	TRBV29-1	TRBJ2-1	TGCAGCGTTGATACTAGTGAGCAGTTCTTC	CSVDTSEQFF
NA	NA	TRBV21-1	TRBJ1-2	TGTGCCAGCAGCAAAGCGGAGAAGGGGTGTTACACCTTC	CASSKAEKGCYTF
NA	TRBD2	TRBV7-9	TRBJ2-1	TGTGCCAGCAGCTTGGTATTAGCGGGAGTCAATGAGCAGTTCTTC	CASSLVLAGVNEQFF
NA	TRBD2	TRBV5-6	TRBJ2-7	TGTGCCAGCAGCTCAGGACTAGCTCCTTACGAGCAGTACTTC	CASSSGLAPYEQYF